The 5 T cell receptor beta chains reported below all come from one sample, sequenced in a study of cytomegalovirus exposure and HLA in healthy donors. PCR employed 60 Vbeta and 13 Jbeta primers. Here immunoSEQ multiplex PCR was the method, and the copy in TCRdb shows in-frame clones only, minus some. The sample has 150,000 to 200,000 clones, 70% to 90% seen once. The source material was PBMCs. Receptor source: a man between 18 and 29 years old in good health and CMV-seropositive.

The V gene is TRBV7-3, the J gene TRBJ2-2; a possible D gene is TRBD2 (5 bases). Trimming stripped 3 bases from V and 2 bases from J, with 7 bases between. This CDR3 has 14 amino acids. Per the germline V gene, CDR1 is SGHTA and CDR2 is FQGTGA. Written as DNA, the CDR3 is TGTGCCAGCAGCTTGCGGGTTAACACCGGGGAGCTGTTTTTT. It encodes CASSLRVNTGELFF.

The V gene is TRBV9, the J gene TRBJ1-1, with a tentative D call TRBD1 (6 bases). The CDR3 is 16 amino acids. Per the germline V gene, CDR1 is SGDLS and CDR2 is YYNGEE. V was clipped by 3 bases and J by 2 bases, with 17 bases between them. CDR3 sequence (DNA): TGTGCCAGCAGCGAAGGAAGGGGGAGAGGAAACACTGAAGCTTTCTTT. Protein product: CASSEGRGRGNTEAFF.

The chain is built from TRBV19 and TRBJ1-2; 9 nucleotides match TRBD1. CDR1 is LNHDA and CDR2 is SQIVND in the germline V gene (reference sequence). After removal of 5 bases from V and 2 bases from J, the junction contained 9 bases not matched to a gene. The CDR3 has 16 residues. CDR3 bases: TGTGCCAGTAGTCCGGCGGGGACAGGGAAAAACTATGGCTACACCTTC. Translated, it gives CASSPAGTGKNYGYTF. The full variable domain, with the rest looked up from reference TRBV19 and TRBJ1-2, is DGGITQSPKYLFRKEGQNVTLSCEQNLNHDAMYWYRQDPGQGLRLIYYSQIVNDFQKGDIAEGYSVSREKKESFPLTVTSAQKNPTAFYLCASSPAGTGKNYGYTFGSGTRLTVV.

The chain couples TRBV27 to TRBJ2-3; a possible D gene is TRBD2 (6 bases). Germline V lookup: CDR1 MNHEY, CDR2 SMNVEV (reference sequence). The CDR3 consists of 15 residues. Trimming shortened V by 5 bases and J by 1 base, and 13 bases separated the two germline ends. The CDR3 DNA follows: TGTGCCAGCAGTCCAACTAGCTATGGCACAGATACGCAGTATTTT. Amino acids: CASSPTSYGTDTQYF.

The CDR3 here is CASSSRGRGEKLFF. Here the CDR3 DNA reads TGTGCCAGCAGCTCCAGGGGCCGAGGGGAAAAACTGTTTTTT. The chain is built from TRBV27 and TRBJ1-4; tentatively, D is TRBD1 (6 bases). The V gene lost 6 bases and the J gene lost 8 bases, with 16 bases spanning the gap. CDR3 size: 14 residues. Germline values: CDR1 MNHEY, CDR2 SMNVEV (reference sequence).